This TCR beta chain is from a study of OX40 agonist ivuxolimab in advanced cancers. Study information: Prior anti-PD-1, anti-PD-L1 or anti-CTLA-4 therapy was allowed; 35% to 40% had some. General study results and limits: There were, on average, more expanded clones in CD8+ T cells than in CD4+. Among some nonresponders, normalized T-cell clonal expansion was also low.

In regard to this clone: The antigen is undetermined.

Germline assignment: CDR1 SGDLS and CDR2 YYNGEE. The CDR3 consists of 14 residues. The trim removed 3 bases at V and 6 bases at J, leaving 8 bases unmatched. Using immunoSEQ multiplex PCR, the repertoire was profiled, and TCRdb retains in-frame clones only, with some absent. This repertoire shows more than 50,000 clones, almost 95% found once; its top ten account for around 20%. The study sampled blood at baseline, cycle 4 day 1, and cycle 7 day 1. The sequence came from an adult with an advanced solid tumor such as melanoma, head and neck, liver or kidney cancer. The sample in question was CD4+ or CD8+ T cells sorted from blood, obtained in a trial of the OX40 agonist ivuxolimab. The chain couples TRBV9 to TRBJ1-1, with 7 bases aligning to TRBD1. CDR3 bases: TGTGCCAGCAGCGGGACCACAGGGGTTGCTGAAGCTTTCTTT. Its protein product is CASSGTTGVAEAFF.